Given below is one T cell receptor beta chain in context. This CDR3 spans 14 amino acids. Trimming took 9 bases from V and 2 from J, leaving 17 bases between them. Germline V gene sequence: CDR1 SGHDT, CDR2 YYEEEE. The sample is drawn from a study of glioma-infiltrating T cells after dendritic cell vaccination. The immunoSEQ assay amplified TCRB CDR3 from up to roughly 2 ug DNA. Primers: 60 V beta forward and 13 J beta reverse. This table comes from immunoSEQ multiplex PCR, and its TCRdb copy is limited to in-frame clones, with some not included. Of tens of thousands of clones listed, over 75% are singletons. None of the glioblastoma patients had an isocitrate dehydrogenase mutation.

The source material was blood, sampled before dendritic cell vaccination. The rearrangement uses TRBV5-6 and TRBJ1-2; D may be TRBD1 (6 bases). The TCR was taken from a human donor with glioblastoma. The CDR3 nucleotides are TGTGCCATTCTCGGAATCGACAGGAACTATGGCTACACCTTC. Translation gives CAILGIDRNYGYTF.